This T cell receptor (beta chain) came from a study of T-cell reconstitution after alpha-beta-depleted transplantation in children. Study findings and constraints: Surviving thymic progenitors and recipient T cells were the source of high TCRbeta diversity at day 60 in some patients. At around two months after transplant, the alpha-beta T cells were reportedly derived from several hundred expanded clones that came from non-depleted graft cells. Most T-cell counts and diversity one year after the transplant came from T cells that were newly produced.

The V gene's germline CDR1 is DFQATT and CDR2 SNEGSKA (reference sequence). V was clipped by 8 bases and J by 1 base; unmatched bases: 14. CDR3 length equals 16 residues. In the case of this clonotype: Its antigen remains unknown.

It was with unique molecular identifiers that the TCRbeta library was prepared. Each CDR3 protein gets one entry after TCRdb re-called the PCR reads with MiXCR. The sample has hundreds of thousands of distinct CDR3 sequences; approximately 14% are singletons. This clonotype was obtained from a girl aged 2-10 years with congenital amegakaryocytic thrombocytopenia, due to receive a stem cell transplant. This chain links TRBV20-1 with TRBJ2-3, with 8 nucleotides matching TRBD2. Specimen: PBMCs, collected before TCRalphabeta/CD19-depleted stem cell transplant. The CDR3 loop is CSFPAGGATGTDTQYF. The CDR3 DNA sequence: TGCAGTTTCCCTGCGGGAGGCGCCACGGGCACAGATACGCAGTATTTT.